This is a list of T cell receptor beta chains from one sample in a study of regulatory T cells in long-lasting Graves disease. Using its own MiXCR run on the multiplex PCR reads, TCRdb lists one record per CDR3 protein. The sample has just over 600,000 distinct CDR3 sequences; 16% are singletons. The data also belong to a second study, concerning T cells in Graves' hyperthyroidism and ophthalmopathy.

Sequenced material: peripheral blood mononuclear cells (PBMCs), taken at new diagnosis, from a patient treated with antithyroid drugs. The origin of the receptors is a woman aged 25 to 39 with Graves disease. Each CDR3 is given with its conserved first and last residue. Each record gives: D gene, J gene, clone size, V gene, CDR3 protein, CDR3 DNA. D genes are given only for firm matches. The listing skips clone size in some rows; elsewhere it reads once, few, many or a size class.

d_call: NA; j_call: TRBJ1-5; clone_size: NA; v_call: TRBV30; cdr3_aa: CAWSKHYNQPQHF; cdr3_nt: TGTGCCTGGAGTAAACACTACAATCAGCCCCAGCATTTT
d_call: NA; j_call: TRBJ2-5; clone_size: few; v_call: TRBV15; cdr3_aa: CATSRGGAGLRETQYF; cdr3_nt: TGTGCCACCAGCAGGGGAGGTGCGGGGTTGAGGGAGACCCAGTACTTC
d_call: NA; j_call: TRBJ1-5; clone_size: many; v_call: TRBV28; cdr3_aa: CASRSGVDNQPQHF; cdr3_nt: TGTGCCAGCAGATCAGGGGTTGACAATCAGCCCCAGCATTTT
d_call: TRBD1; j_call: TRBJ1-4; clone_size: many; v_call: TRBV3-1; cdr3_aa: CASSQTGGNEKLFF; cdr3_nt: TGTGCCAGCAGCCAAACAGGGGGCAATGAAAAACTGTTTTTT
d_call: TRBD2; j_call: TRBJ2-7; clone_size: many; v_call: TRBV13; cdr3_aa: CASSFGGSVSYEQYF; cdr3_nt: TGTGCCAGCAGCTTTGGCGGGAGTGTCTCCTACGAGCAGTACTTC
d_call: TRBD2; j_call: TRBJ2-1; clone_size: NA; v_call: TRBV7-9; cdr3_aa: CASSPELAPEQFF; cdr3_nt: TGTGCCAGCAGCCCTGAACTAGCGCCCGAGCAGTTCTTC
d_call: NA; j_call: TRBJ2-1; clone_size: few; v_call: TRBV9; cdr3_aa: CASSPAFNGEQFF; cdr3_nt: TGTGCCAGCAGCCCTGCCTTTAATGGTGAGCAGTTCTTC
d_call: TRBD1; j_call: TRBJ1-6; clone_size: many; v_call: TRBV28; cdr3_aa: CASSSPDRGTSPLHF; cdr3_nt: TGTGCCAGCAGTTCCCCGGACAGGGGGACCTCACCCCTCCACTTT
d_call: NA; j_call: TRBJ1-1; clone_size: many; v_call: TRBV2; cdr3_aa: CASTSRQLNTEAFF; cdr3_nt: TGTGCCAGCACCTCCAGACAATTGAACACTGAAGCTTTCTTT
d_call: TRBD1; j_call: TRBJ2-5; clone_size: few; v_call: TRBV9; cdr3_aa: CASSEGASGYQETQYF; cdr3_nt: TGTGCCAGCAGCGAGGGGGCTTCGGGCTACCAAGAGACCCAGTACTTC
d_call: NA; j_call: TRBJ2-7; clone_size: many; v_call: TRBV20-1; cdr3_aa: CSAKISYEQYF; cdr3_nt: TGCAGTGCTAAAATCTCTTACGAGCAGTACTTC
d_call: TRBD1; j_call: TRBJ1-2; clone_size: few; v_call: TRBV29-1; cdr3_aa: CSVKPGGVNYGYTF; cdr3_nt: TGCAGCGTGAAACCAGGGGGGGTGAACTATGGCTACACCTTC
d_call: NA; j_call: TRBJ2-2; clone_size: NA; v_call: TRBV29-1; cdr3_aa: CSVYPGNTGELFF; cdr3_nt: TGCAGCGTTTACCCAGGGAACACCGGGGAGCTGTTTTTT
d_call: NA; j_call: TRBJ2-1; clone_size: few; v_call: TRBV7-3; cdr3_aa: CASSLLGSSRARALNEQFF; cdr3_nt: TGTGCCAGCAGCTTATTGGGATCTAGTAGAGCCAGGGCCCTCAATGAGCAGTTCTTC
d_call: NA; j_call: TRBJ2-7; clone_size: few; v_call: TRBV2; cdr3_aa: CASNLRLYYEQYF; cdr3_nt: TGTGCCAGCAATTTGCGCTTGTACTACGAGCAGTACTTC
d_call: TRBD1; j_call: TRBJ2-2; clone_size: few; v_call: TRBV6-1; cdr3_aa: CASSKPRDRTNIGELFF; cdr3_nt: TGTGCCAGCAGTAAACCACGGGACAGGACGAACATCGGGGAGCTGTTTTTT
d_call: TRBD2; j_call: TRBJ2-3; clone_size: NA; v_call: TRBV6-1; cdr3_aa: CASSPSRASGYRSTDTQYF; cdr3_nt: TGTGCCAGCAGCCCGTCGAGGGCTAGCGGTTACCGATCCACAGATACGCAGTATTTT
d_call: NA; j_call: TRBJ1-4; clone_size: NA; v_call: TRBV20-1; cdr3_aa: CSAHSGGGEKLFF; cdr3_nt: TGCAGTGCCCACAGCGGCGGGGGTGAAAAACTGTTTTTT
d_call: NA; j_call: TRBJ1-1; clone_size: NA; v_call: TRBV10-3; cdr3_aa: CAISEFAGLNTEAFF; cdr3_nt: TGTGCCATCAGTGAGTTCGCGGGGCTGAACACTGAAGCTTTCTTT
d_call: NA; j_call: TRBJ2-3; clone_size: many; v_call: TRBV27; cdr3_aa: CASSLPALPLLRDTQYF; cdr3_nt: TGTGCCAGCAGTTTACCAGCCTTACCGTTACTGCGAGATACGCAGTATTTT
d_call: NA; j_call: TRBJ2-5; clone_size: NA; v_call: TRBV30; cdr3_aa: CAWARTGYQETQYF; cdr3_nt: TGTGCCTGGGCCCGAACGGGTTATCAAGAGACCCAGTACTTC
d_call: NA; j_call: TRBJ2-7; clone_size: many; v_call: TRBV7-2; cdr3_aa: CASSLAWLETYEQYF; cdr3_nt: TGTGCCAGCAGCTTAGCGTGGCTCGAAACCTACGAGCAGTACTTC
d_call: TRBD1; j_call: TRBJ1-5; clone_size: few; v_call: TRBV30; cdr3_aa: CAWSVGTGMNQPQHF; cdr3_nt: TGTGCCTGGAGTGTAGGGACAGGGATGAATCAGCCCCAGCATTTT
d_call: NA; j_call: TRBJ2-7; clone_size: NA; v_call: TRBV29-1; cdr3_aa: CSVSGGRVFGSYEQYF; cdr3_nt: TGCAGCGTTTCAGGGGGGAGAGTTTTTGGGTCCTACGAGCAGTACTTC
d_call: TRBD1; j_call: TRBJ1-5; clone_size: many; v_call: TRBV12-3/TRBV12-4; cdr3_aa: CASSPGTDNQPQHF; cdr3_nt: TGTGCCAGCAGCCCCGGGACAGACAATCAGCCCCAGCATTTT
d_call: NA; j_call: TRBJ2-2; clone_size: NA; v_call: TRBV5-1; cdr3_aa: CASSLYFSTGELFF; cdr3_nt: TGCGCCAGCAGCTTGTACTTCTCCACCGGGGAGCTGTTTTTT
d_call: NA; j_call: TRBJ1-5; clone_size: NA; v_call: TRBV6-1; cdr3_aa: CATWGVDWGTRNQPQHF; cdr3_nt: TGTGCCACCTGGGGAGTGGACTGGGGAACTCGCAATCAGCCCCAGCATTTT
d_call: NA; j_call: TRBJ1-1; clone_size: many; v_call: TRBV5-1; cdr3_aa: CASSFWAGVMNTEAFF; cdr3_nt: TGCGCCAGCAGCTTCTGGGCAGGGGTGATGAACACTGAAGCTTTCTTT
d_call: NA; j_call: TRBJ2-1; clone_size: many; v_call: TRBV20-1; cdr3_aa: CSARGVWANNEQFF; cdr3_nt: TGCAGTGCTAGAGGTGTGTGGGCCAACAATGAGCAGTTCTTC
d_call: NA; j_call: TRBJ1-4; clone_size: NA; v_call: TRBV6-1; cdr3_aa: CASSPDLGEKLFF; cdr3_nt: TGTGCCAGCAGTCCAGACTTAGGTGAAAAACTGTTTTTT
d_call: NA; j_call: TRBJ2-3; clone_size: many; v_call: TRBV9; cdr3_aa: CASSVAGITDTQYF; cdr3_nt: TGTGCCAGCAGCGTAGCGGGGATCACAGATACGCAGTATTTT
d_call: TRBD2; j_call: TRBJ2-7; clone_size: many; v_call: TRBV6-5; cdr3_aa: CASSYRGLAAQEQYF; cdr3_nt: TGTGCCAGCAGTTACCGTGGACTAGCGGCCCAGGAGCAGTACTTC
d_call: TRBD2; j_call: TRBJ2-3; clone_size: NA; v_call: TRBV7-7; cdr3_aa: CASSPGLAGSPRAQYF; cdr3_nt: TGTGCTAGCAGCCCGGGACTAGCGGGTAGTCCAAGGGCGCAGTATTTT
d_call: NA; j_call: TRBJ2-7; clone_size: many; v_call: TRBV28; cdr3_aa: CASSLSWGTASYEQYF; cdr3_nt: TGTGCCAGCAGTTTGAGTTGGGGGACGGCTAGCTACGAGCAGTACTTC
d_call: TRBD2; j_call: TRBJ2-3; clone_size: many; v_call: TRBV7-9; cdr3_aa: CASSSVFLRTSGASTDTQYF; cdr3_nt: TGTGCCAGCAGCTCCGTCTTCCTACGAACTAGCGGAGCTAGCACAGATACGCAGTATTTT
d_call: TRBD1; j_call: TRBJ2-7; clone_size: NA; v_call: TRBV5-8; cdr3_aa: CASSLGQGFFEQYF; cdr3_nt: TGTGCCAGCAGCTTGGGACAGGGGTTTTTCGAGCAGTACTTC
d_call: NA; j_call: TRBJ2-3; clone_size: few; v_call: TRBV3-1; cdr3_aa: CASSQVFSNTDTQYF; cdr3_nt: TGTGCCAGCAGCCAAGTCTTCTCGAACACAGATACGCAGTATTTT
d_call: NA; j_call: TRBJ1-4; clone_size: NA; v_call: TRBV5-5; cdr3_aa: CASTTGHTTNEKLFF; cdr3_nt: TGTGCCAGCACCACCGGACACACAACTAATGAAAAACTGTTTTTT
d_call: TRBD1; j_call: TRBJ2-7; clone_size: many; v_call: TRBV6-2/TRBV6-3; cdr3_aa: CASSYNLQGYYEQYF; cdr3_nt: TGTGCCAGCAGTTACAACCTACAGGGGTACTACGAGCAGTACTTC
d_call: NA; j_call: TRBJ2-7; clone_size: many; v_call: TRBV3-1; cdr3_aa: CASSQDRNEQYF; cdr3_nt: TGTGCCAGCAGCCAAGATCGGAACGAGCAGTACTTC